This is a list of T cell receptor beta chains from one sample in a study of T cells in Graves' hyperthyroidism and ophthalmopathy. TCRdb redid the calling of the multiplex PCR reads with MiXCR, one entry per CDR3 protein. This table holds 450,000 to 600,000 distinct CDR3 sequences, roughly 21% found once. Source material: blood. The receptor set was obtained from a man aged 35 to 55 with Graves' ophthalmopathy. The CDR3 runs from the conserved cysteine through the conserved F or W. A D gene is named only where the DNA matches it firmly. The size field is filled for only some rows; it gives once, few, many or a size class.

DNA: TGTGCCAGCAGTGAAACTATCGGGACAGGGGAAGGGGATGAGCAGTTCTTC
CDR3: CASSETIGTGEGDEQFF
J: TRBJ2-1
size: NA
D: TRBD1
V: TRBV2

DNA: TGTGCCAGCAGCCCTTGGACAGGGGGGTCCGGGGCCAACGTCCTGACTTTC
CDR3: CASSPWTGGSGANVLTF
J: TRBJ2-6
size: NA
D: TRBD1
V: TRBV6-2/TRBV6-3

DNA: TGTGCCACCAGCAGAGATCTACAGGTTAACCTCAAAGAGACCCAGTACTTC
CDR3: CATSRDLQVNLKETQYF
J: TRBJ2-5
size: NA
D: NA
V: TRBV15

DNA: TGTGCCAGCAGCCAGACGATCGTCACTGAAGCTTTCTTT
CDR3: CASSQTIVTEAFF
J: TRBJ1-1
size: NA
D: NA
V: TRBV7-9

DNA: TGTGCCAGCAGCTTAGCTGTCCCAGGAAGTTCCTACGAGCAGTACTTC
CDR3: CASSLAVPGSSYEQYF
J: TRBJ2-7
size: many
D: NA
V: TRBV7-8

DNA: TGTGCCAGCAGCGCCCCGGGAGGGCCAGAGACCCAGTACTTC
CDR3: CASSAPGGPETQYF
J: TRBJ2-5
size: NA
D: TRBD2
V: TRBV7-9

DNA: TGTGCCAGCAGCTTATGGACCAACACCGGGGAGCTGTTTTTT
CDR3: CASSLWTNTGELFF
J: TRBJ2-2
size: few
D: NA
V: TRBV7-2

DNA: TGTGCCAGCAGTTTAGTGGGATCTGAGCAGTTCTTC
CDR3: CASSLVGSEQFF
J: TRBJ2-1
size: few
D: NA
V: TRBV12-3/TRBV12-4

DNA: TGTGCCAGCTCACCACGAAAGAGACAGGGGGAAAGCGAGCAGTACTTC
CDR3: CASSPRKRQGESEQYF
J: TRBJ2-7
size: many
D: TRBD1
V: TRBV18

DNA: TGTGCCAGCGGTGGGACAGTTAATGAAAAACTGTTTTTT
CDR3: CASGGTVNEKLFF
J: TRBJ1-4
size: many
D: TRBD1
V: TRBV28

DNA: TGTGCCAGCAGCAACTGGACTAGCTTTACTTACAATGAGCAGTTCTTC
CDR3: CASSNWTSFTYNEQFF
J: TRBJ2-1
size: many
D: TRBD2
V: TRBV11-2

DNA: TGTGCCAGCGCGAGTGAGCAACTTCACAATGAGCAGTTCTTC
CDR3: CASASEQLHNEQFF
J: TRBJ2-1
size: NA
D: NA
V: TRBV2

DNA: TGTGCCAGCAGCCAGGGACCGGGATCTGAGGTCTACACCTTC
CDR3: CASSQGPGSEVYTF
J: TRBJ1-2
size: NA
D: NA
V: TRBV4-2

DNA: TGTGCCAGCAGTTTATTCCTAGCGGCCGTGCCCGGGGAGCTGTTTTTT
CDR3: CASSLFLAAVPGELFF
J: TRBJ2-2
size: many
D: TRBD2
V: TRBV12-3/TRBV12-4

DNA: TGCAGTGTAGACAGGGGATCCTACAATGAGCAGTTCTTC
CDR3: CSVDRGSYNEQFF
J: TRBJ2-1
size: many
D: TRBD1
V: TRBV20-1

DNA: TGCGCCAGCAGTGAGGGACTAGCGGGGGGACAAGAGACCCAGTACTTC
CDR3: CASSEGLAGGQETQYF
J: TRBJ2-5
size: few
D: TRBD2
V: TRBV10-1

DNA: TGTGCTAGTGCCATAGCGGGAAAAGAGACCCAGTACTTC
CDR3: CASAIAGKETQYF
J: TRBJ2-5
size: NA
D: TRBD2
V: TRBV12-5

DNA: TGTGCCAGCAGCTTAGGTACAACCGAGAAAGAGACCCAGTACTTC
CDR3: CASSLGTTEKETQYF
J: TRBJ2-5
size: many
D: NA
V: TRBV7-9

DNA: TGTGCCAGTAGTCTTGGGTGGGGGGCCTCGTCGAACACCGGGGAGCTGTTTTTT
CDR3: CASSLGWGASSNTGELFF
J: TRBJ2-2
size: few
D: NA
V: TRBV19

DNA: TGTGCCAGCAGCAACGACAGGGACGGCTCCTACGAGCAGTACTTC
CDR3: CASSNDRDGSYEQYF
J: TRBJ2-7
size: many
D: TRBD1
V: TRBV28

DNA: TGTGCCAGCAGTCCCTGGACAGGGAAGGAGACCCAGTACTTC
CDR3: CASSPWTGKETQYF
J: TRBJ2-5
size: many
D: TRBD1
V: TRBV28

DNA: TGTGCCAGCAGCCCCAGATTAATCATGAACACTGAAGCTTTCTTT
CDR3: CASSPRLIMNTEAFF
J: TRBJ1-1
size: many
D: NA
V: TRBV3-1

DNA: TGTGCCAGCAGCGAACAAGGGGGCAACTATGGCTACACCTTC
CDR3: CASSEQGGNYGYTF
J: TRBJ1-2
size: NA
D: TRBD1
V: TRBV9

DNA: TGTGCCAGCTTCCCAGGGGTGACAATTACAATAGGAGAGACCCAGTACTTC
CDR3: CASFPGVTITIGETQYF
J: TRBJ2-5
size: NA
D: NA
V: TRBV7-6

DNA: TGTGCCAGCAGCTTCGACGGAGAAAACATTCAGTACTTC
CDR3: CASSFDGENIQYF
J: TRBJ2-4
size: NA
D: NA
V: TRBV2

DNA: TGTGCCTGGACCCAAGGGACTAGCGGCTCCTACGAGCAGTACTTC
CDR3: CAWTQGTSGSYEQYF
J: TRBJ2-7
size: NA
D: TRBD2
V: TRBV30

DNA: TGTGCCAGCAGCCAAGCGTATCGGCAGACAGATACGCAGTATTTT
CDR3: CASSQAYRQTDTQYF
J: TRBJ2-3
size: many
D: NA
V: TRBV3-1

DNA: TGTGCCAGCAGTCCGTACGTGTTCCGGGACCGAGATCAGCCCCAGCATTTT
CDR3: CASSPYVFRDRDQPQHF
J: TRBJ1-5
size: many
D: NA
V: TRBV12-3/TRBV12-4

DNA: TGTGCCAGCACGCTGGGACTAGCCCAAAATGAGCAGTTCTTC
CDR3: CASTLGLAQNEQFF
J: TRBJ2-1
size: many
D: TRBD2
V: TRBV12-3/TRBV12-4